The clone carrying this T cell receptor beta chain occurred a few times. Its antigen is still unknown. Treatment reported: oral pan-JAK inhibitor, 5-10 mg twice daily. The entry originates in a study of CD8+ T cells in alopecia areata. About the research overall: The SALT score measured affected scalp surface percentage in treated patients.

Study-wide findings and caveats: Under tofacitinib, numerous expanded lesional clonotypes remained detectable in scalp and blood. Expanded CD8+ clones among the top 100, as well as scalp clonality, were significantly decreased by tofacitinib. An increase in clonality over normal scalp was evident in lesional scalp, especially alopecia totalis/universalis.

CDR1 and CDR2 from the germline V gene are SGDLS and YYNGEE. CDR3 length: 13 amino acids. The germline V and J ends were trimmed by 3 bases and 5 bases, with 9 bases remaining between them. Following RNA extraction, reverse transcription yielded cDNA that acted as the sequencing template. Some clones are missing from TCRdb's copy, which holds only in-frame ones; the method was immunoSEQ multiplex PCR. The sample holds 65,000 to 75,000 clones; 25% to 35% are singletons and the top ten take more than 13%. The source material was CD8+ T cells sorted from blood, sampled at week 4, from a patient treated with tofacitinib. This clonotype originated in a human donor with alopecia areata. This chain uses TRBV9 with TRBJ2-1; D remains ambiguous. The CDR3 region is CASSAPPDNEQFF. The CDR3 DNA follows: TGTGCCAGCAGCGCCCCCCCCGACAATGAGCAGTTCTTC.